These 3 T cell receptor beta chains share one sample of origin, sequenced in a study of T cell repertoires in cytomegalovirus infection. TCRdb re-called the reads with MiXCR, one entry per CDR3 protein. In the table there are approximately 350,000 distinct CDR3 sequences, about a third of which are singletons. These receptors have no known antigen. Sequencing used cultured PBMCs, obtained from culture after CMV antigen stimulation. The receptors were gathered from a human donor in good health (CMV status not recorded). Some clones in this sample may be carry-over from other donors' samples.

The chain employs TRBV5-4 and TRBJ2-3; either TRBD1 or TRBD2 may fit D (5 bases each). Germline loops: CDR1 SGHNT, CDR2 YYREEE (reference sequence). This CDR3 spans 15 amino acids. V shed 0 bases and J shed 3 bases, with 11 bases lying between them. The CDR3 DNA sequence: TGTGCCAGCAGCTTGGTAGTGGGGGTTACAGATACGCAGTATTTT. Translated: CASSLVVGVTDTQYF. Complete variable domain (other parts from reference TRBV5-4 and TRBJ2-3): ETGVTQSPTHLIKTRGQQVTLRCSSQSGHNTVSWYQQALGQGPQFIFQYYREEENGRGNFPPRFSGLQFPNYSSELNVNALELDDSALYLCASSLVVGVTDTQYFGPGTRLTVL.

At least ten counts were recorded for this clonotype. The chain employs TRBV7-2 and TRBJ2-7; 7 nucleotides align to TRBD2. Germline CDR1 is SGHTA and CDR2 is FQGNSA. V trimming: 7 bases; J trimming: 3 bases; junction bases outside the gene matches: 12. The CDR3 is 15 amino acids. CDR3 sequence reads: CASTGGRDGSYEQYF. The DNA for the CDR3 is TGTGCCAGCACCGGAGGGAGGGACGGGAGCTACGAGCAGTACTTC.

The genes are TRBV3-1 and TRBJ2-1; TRBD2 aligns across 10 bases. Germline V CDR1 and CDR2: LGHDT, YNNKEL (reference sequence). The ends lost 0 bases at V and 5 bases at J; junction bases unmatched: 16. The CDR3 has 20 amino acids. The CDR3 region has the DNA TGTGCCAGCAGCCAAGATGAAGGCAGCCGATGGACTAGCGGTAACAATGAGCAGTTCTTC. It yields the protein CASSQDEGSRWTSGNNEQFF.